These T cell receptor beta chains were read from a single sample in a study of OX40 agonist ivuxolimab in advanced cancers. The repertoire was sequenced with immunoSEQ multiplex PCR; TCRdb's copy has only in-frame clones and lacks some. The data show 68,000 or so clones, with about 89% seen just once and 2% to 2.5% held by the top ten. The specimen comprised CD4+ or CD8+ T cells sorted from blood, sampled in a trial of the OX40 agonist ivuxolimab. These receptors were collected from an adult with an advanced solid tumor such as melanoma, head and neck, liver or kidney cancer. Each CDR3 is given with its conserved first and last residue. Fields, in order: J gene, D gene, clone size, V gene, CDR3 protein, CDR3 DNA. A D gene is named only where the DNA matches it firmly. Only part of the rows carry a size: once, few, many, or a class if the clone is expanded.

TRBJ1-2 - - TRBV5-4 CASSPDSLGGYTF TGTGCCAGCAGCCCGGACAGTTTAGGTGGCTACACCTTC
TRBJ2-7 TRBD1 once TRBV6-6 CASSFRDRVVEQYF TGTGCCAGCAGTTTCCGGGACAGGGTGGTCGAGCAGTACTTC
TRBJ2-1 - - TRBV18 CASSPLTANEQFF TGTGCCAGCTCACCACTAACAGCCAATGAGCAGTTCTTC
TRBJ2-7 - - TRBV6-5 CASSLRGAYEQYF TGTGCCAGCAGTCTCCGCGGAGCCTACGAGCAGTACTTC
TRBJ2-5 - - TRBV15 CATSRDRDGETQYF TGTGCCACCAGCAGAGATAGAGATGGCGAGACCCAGTACTTC
TRBJ1-1 - - TRBV9 CASSGGTITEAFF TGTGCCAGCAGCGGAGGGACAATCACTGAAGCTTTCTTT
TRBJ2-1 - - TRBV5-1 CASSQTLNEQFF TGCGCCAGCAGCCAAACCTTGAATGAGCAGTTCTTC
TRBJ1-1 - - TRBV6-5 CASSYSTTPAFF TGTGCCAGCAGTTACTCGACCACGCCAGCTTTCTTT
TRBJ1-1 - - TRBV5-4 CASSLQGPGQGAFF TGTGCCAGCAGCTTGCAGGGCCCGGGACAAGGAGCTTTCTTT
TRBJ1-1 TRBD1 - TRBV7-2 CASSWDRLNTEAFF TGTGCCAGCAGCTGGGACAGGTTGAACACTGAAGCTTTCTTT
TRBJ1-1 - - TRBV6-5 CASSQVTDTEAFF TGTGCCAGCAGTCAGGTGACGGACACTGAAGCTTTCTTT
TRBJ2-1 - - TRBV7-8 CASSVRDLLYNEQFF TGTGCCAGCAGCGTCCGGGACTTATTGTACAATGAGCAGTTCTTC
TRBJ2-7 - - TRBV5-1 CASTIGDGSSSYEQYF TGCGCCAGCACCATTGGAGACGGGAGTAGCTCCTACGAGCAGTACTTC
TRBJ2-5 - - TRBV2 CASSVDRKETQYF TGTGCCAGCAGCGTGGACAGAAAAGAGACCCAGTACTTC
TRBJ2-5 TRBD2 - TRBV7-7 CASSSGPRGGTQYF TGTGCTAGCAGCTCGGGTCCCCGGGGGGGGACCCAGTACTTC
TRBJ2-7 - - TRBV29-1 CSVKLGDEQYF TGCAGCGTGAAATTGGGGGACGAGCAGTACTTC
TRBJ1-2 TRBD1 - TRBV28 CASSSNRGGYTF TGTGCCAGCAGTTCAAACAGGGGAGGCTACACCTTC
TRBJ2-2 - - TRBV5-1 CASKISGSNTGELFF TGCGCCAGCAAAATTTCGGGATCTAACACCGGGGAGCTGTTTTTT
TRBJ2-5 - - TRBV4-3 CASSQDMETQYF TGCGCCAGCAGCCAAGATATGGAGACCCAGTACTTC
TRBJ1-1 - few TRBV28 CASNLPHTEAFF TGTGCCAGCAACCTTCCCCACACTGAAGCTTTCTTT
TRBJ2-1 TRBD1 - TRBV6-1 CASTPRGPYNEQFF TGTGCCAGCACCCCGAGGGGGCCCTACAATGAGCAGTTCTTC
TRBJ2-1 - - TRBV10-2 CASREGLSYNEQFF TGCGCCAGCAGGGAGGGGCTCTCCTACAATGAGCAGTTCTTC
TRBJ2-3 TRBD2 once TRBV10-3 CAIRSGRVTDTQYF TGTGCCATCAGGAGCGGGAGGGTAACAGATACGCAGTATTTT
TRBJ1-4 TRBD1 - TRBV5-4 CASSTRQGADEKLFF TGTGCCAGCAGCACGCGACAGGGGGCTGATGAAAAACTGTTTTTT
TRBJ1-4 TRBD1 - TRBV4-3 CASSRTGTASTNEKLFF TGCGCCAGCAGCCGGACAGGGACAGCCTCAACTAATGAAAAACTGTTTTTT
TRBJ2-3 TRBD1 - TRBV6-4 CASSDTGADTQYF TGTGCCAGCAGCGATACAGGGGCAGATACGCAGTATTTT
TRBJ1-1 - - TRBV25-1 CASSEYRSPRGNTEAFF TGTGCCAGCAGTGAATATAGGTCCCCCAGGGGAAACACTGAAGCTTTCTTT
TRBJ2-3 TRBD2 - TRBV10-3 CAIRGSGRADTQYF TGTGCCATCAGGGGGAGCGGGAGGGCAGATACGCAGTATTTT
TRBJ1-5 - - TRBV6-1 CASRPGLDNQPQHF TGTGCCAGCAGGCCCGGGCTCGACAATCAGCCCCAGCATTTT
TRBJ1-2 - - TRBV20-1 CSARGGRGYTF TGCAGTGCTAGAGGGGGTCGTGGCTACACCTTC
TRBJ1-3 - - TRBV9 CASSPGPMGYSGNTIYF TGTGCCAGCAGCCCAGGTCCGATGGGTTACTCTGGAAACACCATATATTTT
TRBJ2-5 - - TRBV15 CATSRAGTETQYF TGTGCCACCAGCAGAGCGGGGACGGAGACCCAGTACTTC
TRBJ2-7 - - TRBV7-2 CASSFSLSSYEQYF TGTGCCAGCAGCTTTTCGCTGAGCTCCTACGAGCAGTACTTC
TRBJ1-2 TRBD1 - TRBV5-1 CASSLMEGADGYTF TGCGCCAGCAGCTTAATGGAGGGGGCGGATGGCTACACCTTC
TRBJ2-2 - - TRBV9 CASSVEGQVGELFF TGTGCCAGCAGTGTAGAAGGACAAGTCGGGGAGCTGTTTTTT
TRBJ1-5 - - TRBV15 CATSVQGSAPQHF TGTGCCACCAGCGTACAGGGATCCGCGCCCCAGCATTTT
TRBJ1-6 TRBD1 many TRBV5-4 CASSPGQGASNSPLHF TGTGCCAGCAGCCCGGGACAGGGGGCGAGTAATTCACCCCTCCACTTT
TRBJ2-1 - few TRBV7-2 CASSFDNEQFF TGTGCCAGCAGCTTTGACAATGAGCAGTTCTTC
TRBJ2-1 - - TRBV7-6 CASSRAKGYEQFF TGTGCCAGCAGCCGCGCTAAGGGCTATGAGCAGTTCTTC
TRBJ1-1 - - TRBV6-4 CASSDSCPGWNTEAFF TGTGCCAGCAGTGACTCCTGCCCAGGGTGGAACACTGAAGCTTTCTTT
TRBJ2-3 - once TRBV28 CASGSSDGTDTQYF TGTGCCAGCGGGTCTAGCGACGGCACAGATACGCAGTATTTT
TRBJ2-1 - - TRBV6-5 CASTETGSYNEQFF TGTGCCAGCACGGAGACAGGATCCTACAATGAGCAGTTCTTC
TRBJ2-7 - - TRBV6-6 CASSYSASRKYEQYF TGTGCCAGCAGTTACTCGGCTTCGAGAAAATACGAGCAGTACTTC
TRBJ2-7 - - TRBV19 CASSISLLAYEQYF TGTGCCAGTAGTATCAGCCTATTGGCCTACGAGCAGTACTTC
TRBJ1-1 - - TRBV7-6 CASSPPGPLGTEAFF TGTGCCAGCAGCCCCCCGGGCCCCTTGGGTACTGAAGCTTTCTTT
TRBJ2-2 - - TRBV6-1 CASSIGRAGELFF TGTGCCAGCAGCATAGGGCGGGCCGGGGAGCTGTTTTTT
TRBJ2-7 - - TRBV6-1 CAGRDLQAGEQYF TGTGCCGGACGGGACCTCCAAGCCGGAGAGCAGTACTTC
TRBJ2-7 - - TRBV14 CASSQDHLDTVYEQYF TGTGCCAGCAGCCAAGATCATCTAGACACGGTCTACGAGCAGTACTTC
TRBJ2-3 TRBD1 once TRBV6-1 CASRGQSTSTDTQYF TGTGCCAGCAGGGGACAGAGCACTAGCACAGATACGCAGTATTTT